The clone carrying this T cell receptor (beta chain) was observed many times. TCRbeta library preparation incorporated unique molecular identifiers. TCRdb passed the PCR reads through MiXCR, listing each CDR3 protein once. The sample lists hundreds of thousands of distinct CDR3 sequences; 11% were seen once. The entry originates in a study of T-cell reconstitution after alpha-beta-depleted transplantation in children. CDR3 size: 11 residues. V was trimmed by 0 bases and J by 5 bases, leaving 3 bases between them. Germline assignment: CDR1 SGHRS and CDR2 YFSETQ. This sequence joins TRBV5-1 and TRBJ2-7; D ambiguous. The sample here was peripheral blood, taken 180 days after TCRalphabeta/CD19-depleted stem cell transplant. The origin of this receptor is a male patient aged 2 to 9 who had a stem cell transplant for chronic granulomatous disease, so the T cells may come from the graft donor. The CDR3 here is CASSLVDEQYF. The CDR3 DNA is TGCGCCAGCAGCTTGGTCGACGAGCAGTACTTC.